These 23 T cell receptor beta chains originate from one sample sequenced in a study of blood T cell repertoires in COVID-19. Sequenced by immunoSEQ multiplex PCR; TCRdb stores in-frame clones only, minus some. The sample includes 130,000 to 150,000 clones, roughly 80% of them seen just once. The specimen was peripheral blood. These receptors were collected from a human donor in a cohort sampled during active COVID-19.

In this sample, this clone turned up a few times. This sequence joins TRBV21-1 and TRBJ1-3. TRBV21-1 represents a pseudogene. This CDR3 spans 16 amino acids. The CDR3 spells CASKRRHLFSGNTIYF. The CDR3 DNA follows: TGTGCCAGCAAGAGGAGGCACCTGTTCTCTGGAAACACCATATATTTT.

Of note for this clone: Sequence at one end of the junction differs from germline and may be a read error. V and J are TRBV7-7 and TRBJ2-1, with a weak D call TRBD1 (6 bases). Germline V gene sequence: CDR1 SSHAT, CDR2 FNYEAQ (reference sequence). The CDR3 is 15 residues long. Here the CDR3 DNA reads TGTGCTAGCAGCACCATAGCAGCAGGGGCGAATGAGCAGTTCTTC. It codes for CASSTIAAGANEQFF.

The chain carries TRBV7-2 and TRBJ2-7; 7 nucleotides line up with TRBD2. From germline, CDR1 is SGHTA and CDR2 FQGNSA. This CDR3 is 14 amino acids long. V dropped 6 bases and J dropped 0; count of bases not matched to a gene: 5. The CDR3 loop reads CASRRGGGSYEQYF. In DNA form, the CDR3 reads TGTGCCAGCAGGCGGGGCGGGGGCTCCTACGAGCAGTACTTC.

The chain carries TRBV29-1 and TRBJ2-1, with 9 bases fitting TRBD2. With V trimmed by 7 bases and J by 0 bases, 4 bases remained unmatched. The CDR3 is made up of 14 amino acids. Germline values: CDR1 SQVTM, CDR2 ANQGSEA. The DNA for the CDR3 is TGCAGCGCGACTAGCGGAAGCTCCTACAATGAGCAGTTCTTC. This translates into CSATSGSSYNEQFF.

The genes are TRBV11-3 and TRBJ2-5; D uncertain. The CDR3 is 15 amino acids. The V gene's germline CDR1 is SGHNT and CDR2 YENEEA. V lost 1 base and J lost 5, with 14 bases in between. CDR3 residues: CASSLVDVRVETQYF. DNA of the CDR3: TGTGCCAGCAGCTTAGTTGACGTCCGGGTTGAGACCCAGTACTTC.

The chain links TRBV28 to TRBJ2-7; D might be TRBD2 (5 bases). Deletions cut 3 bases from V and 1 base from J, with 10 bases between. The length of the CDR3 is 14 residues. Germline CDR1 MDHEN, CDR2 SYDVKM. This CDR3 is CASSFNGGSYEQYF. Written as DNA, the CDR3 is TGTGCCAGCAGTTTTAACGGAGGATCCTACGAGCAGTACTTC. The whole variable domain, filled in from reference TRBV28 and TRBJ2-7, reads DVKVTQSSRYLVKRTGEKVFLECVQDMDHENMFWYRQDPGLGLRLIYFSYDVKMKEKGDIPEGYSVSREKKERFSLILESASTNQTSMYLCASSFNGGSYEQYFGPGTRLTVT.

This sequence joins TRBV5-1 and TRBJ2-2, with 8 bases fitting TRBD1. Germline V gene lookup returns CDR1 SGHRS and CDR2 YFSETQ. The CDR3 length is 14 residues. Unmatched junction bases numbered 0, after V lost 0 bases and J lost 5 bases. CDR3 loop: CASSLGDRTGELFF. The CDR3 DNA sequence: TGCGCCAGCAGCTTGGGGGACAGGACCGGGGAGCTGTTTTTT.

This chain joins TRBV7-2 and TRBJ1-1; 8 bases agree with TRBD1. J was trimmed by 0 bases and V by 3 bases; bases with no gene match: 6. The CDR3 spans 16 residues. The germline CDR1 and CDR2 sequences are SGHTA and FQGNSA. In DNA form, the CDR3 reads TGTGCCAGCAGCTTTCGACAGGGGAGGCTGAACACTGAAGCTTTCTTT. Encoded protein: CASSFRQGRLNTEAFF.

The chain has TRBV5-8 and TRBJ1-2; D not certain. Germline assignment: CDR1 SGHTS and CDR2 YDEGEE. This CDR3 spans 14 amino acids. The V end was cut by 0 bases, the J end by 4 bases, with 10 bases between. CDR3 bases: TGTGCCAGCAGCTTGGTAACCAAGAGCTATGGCTACACCTTC. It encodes CASSLVTKSYGYTF.

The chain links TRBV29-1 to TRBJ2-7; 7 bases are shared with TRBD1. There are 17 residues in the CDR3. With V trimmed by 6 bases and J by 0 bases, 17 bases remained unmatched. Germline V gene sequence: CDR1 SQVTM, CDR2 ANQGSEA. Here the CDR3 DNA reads TGCAGCGTCCGGAATAGTGGGTTGACAGGGATCTCCTACGAGCAGTACTTC. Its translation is CSVRNSGLTGISYEQYF.

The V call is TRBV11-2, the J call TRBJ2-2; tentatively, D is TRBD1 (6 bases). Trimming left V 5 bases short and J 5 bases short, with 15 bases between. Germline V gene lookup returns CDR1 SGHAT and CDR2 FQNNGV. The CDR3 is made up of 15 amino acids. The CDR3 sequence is CASSLLMGATGELFF. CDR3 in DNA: TGTGCCAGCAGCCTTCTTATGGGGGCGACCGGGGAGCTGTTTTTT.

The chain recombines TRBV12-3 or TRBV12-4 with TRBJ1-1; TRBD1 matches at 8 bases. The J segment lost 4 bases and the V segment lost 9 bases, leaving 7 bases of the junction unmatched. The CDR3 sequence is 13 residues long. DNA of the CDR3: TGTGCCAGTCTCGAACAGGGGGGCACTGAAGCTTTCTTT. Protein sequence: CASLEQGGTEAFF.

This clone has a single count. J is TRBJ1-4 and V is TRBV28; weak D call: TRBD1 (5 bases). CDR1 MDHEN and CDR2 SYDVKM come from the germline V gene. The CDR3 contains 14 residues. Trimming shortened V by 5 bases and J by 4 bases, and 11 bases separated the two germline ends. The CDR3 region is CASSQGDSNEKLFF. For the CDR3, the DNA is TGTGCCAGCAGTCAAGGGGATAGTAATGAAAAACTGTTTTTT.

The CDR3 sequence is CASSPIGLAGEASYNEQFF. Here the CDR3 DNA reads TGTGCCAGCAGCCCTATTGGACTAGCGGGGGAAGCCTCCTACAATGAGCAGTTCTTC. The J gene is TRBJ2-1, the V gene TRBV7-3, with 13 bases identical to TRBD2. The CDR3 sequence is 19 residues long. The trim removed 5 bases at V and 0 bases at J, leaving 10 bases unmatched. Per germline, CDR1 SGHTA and CDR2 FQGTGA.

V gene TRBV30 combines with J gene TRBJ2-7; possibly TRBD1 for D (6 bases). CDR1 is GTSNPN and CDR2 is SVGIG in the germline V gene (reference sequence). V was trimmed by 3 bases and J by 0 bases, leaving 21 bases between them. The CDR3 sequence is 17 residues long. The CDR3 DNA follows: TGTGCCTGGAGGCGCCCGGCTGGGGGCTCTAGCTCCTACGAGCAGTACTTC. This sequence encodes CAWRRPAGGSSSYEQYF.

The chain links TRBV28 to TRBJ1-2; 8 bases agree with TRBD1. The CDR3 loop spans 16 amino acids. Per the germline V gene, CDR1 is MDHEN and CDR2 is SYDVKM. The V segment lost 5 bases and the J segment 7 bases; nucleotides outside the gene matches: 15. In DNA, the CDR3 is TGTGCCAGCAGTCTGGACAGGGCCCCATCCTCCCCTGGCTACACCTTC. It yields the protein CASSLDRAPSSPGYTF.

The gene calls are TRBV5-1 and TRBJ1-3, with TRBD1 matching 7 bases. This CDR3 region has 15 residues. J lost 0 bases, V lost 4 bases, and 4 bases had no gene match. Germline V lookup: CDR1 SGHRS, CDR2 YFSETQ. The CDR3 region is CASSPGQSSGNTIYF. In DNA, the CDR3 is TGCGCCAGCAGCCCGGGACAGAGCTCTGGAAACACCATATATTTT.

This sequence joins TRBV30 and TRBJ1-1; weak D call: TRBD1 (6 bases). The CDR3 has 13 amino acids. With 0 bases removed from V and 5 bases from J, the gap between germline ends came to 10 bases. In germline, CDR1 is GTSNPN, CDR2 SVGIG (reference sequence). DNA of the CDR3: TGTGCCTGGAGTGTACGGCAGGGGACTGAAGCTTTCTTT. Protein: CAWSVRQGTEAFF.

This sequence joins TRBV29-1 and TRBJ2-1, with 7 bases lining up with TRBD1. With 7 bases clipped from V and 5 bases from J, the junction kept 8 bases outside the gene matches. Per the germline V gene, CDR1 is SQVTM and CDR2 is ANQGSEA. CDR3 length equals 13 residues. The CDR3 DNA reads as TGCAGCGGAGGCCGGGACAGTAACAATGAGCAGTTCTTC. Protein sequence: CSGGRDSNNEQFF.

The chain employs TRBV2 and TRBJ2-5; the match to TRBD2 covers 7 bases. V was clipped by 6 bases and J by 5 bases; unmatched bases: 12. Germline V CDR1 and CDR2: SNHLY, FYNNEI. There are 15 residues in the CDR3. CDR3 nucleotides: TGTGCCAGCAGGCCCCGCCCCCAGGGAGGGGAGACCCAGTACTTC. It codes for CASRPRPQGGETQYF.

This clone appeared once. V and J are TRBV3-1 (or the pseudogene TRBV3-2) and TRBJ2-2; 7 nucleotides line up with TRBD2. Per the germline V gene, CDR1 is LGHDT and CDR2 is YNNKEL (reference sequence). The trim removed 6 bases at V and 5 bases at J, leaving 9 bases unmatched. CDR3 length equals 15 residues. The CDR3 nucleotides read TGTGCCAGCAGGCCACCGGGAGGTTCGACCGGGGAGCTGTTTTTT. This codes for CASRPPGGSTGELFF.

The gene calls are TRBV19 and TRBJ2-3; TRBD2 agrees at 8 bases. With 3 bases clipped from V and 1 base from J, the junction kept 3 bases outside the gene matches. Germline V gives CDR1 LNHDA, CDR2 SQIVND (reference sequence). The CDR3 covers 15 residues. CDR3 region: CASSIQRGRTDTQYF. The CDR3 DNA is TGTGCCAGTAGTATCCAGCGGGGGCGCACAGATACGCAGTATTTT.

The CDR3: CASLIQGNRAFF. The CDR3 DNA reads as TGTGCCAGTCTAATACAGGGGAATCGAGCTTTCTTT. The chain is built from TRBV19 and TRBJ1-1; 7 nucleotides match TRBD1. The germline V gene encodes CDR1 LNHDA and CDR2 SQIVND (reference sequence). The CDR3 covers 12 residues. V was clipped by 8 bases and J by 10 bases; unmatched bases: 10.